This T cell receptor beta chain was sequenced for a study of T cell repertoires in cytomegalovirus infection. On the study more broadly: Public TCR beta signatures were indicative of both CMV infection and a matching HLA type. Findings and caveats of the study: Dominant in the ex vivo response were TCR beta clonotypes restricted by HLA-C and specific for CMV. Summed frequency of shared TCR beta families picked out CMV carriers who also had the relevant HLA.

There are a few counts of this clonotype. Its antigen is not identified. The ends lost 3 bases at V and 1 base at J; junction bases unmatched: 9. This CDR3 has 17 amino acids. Looked up from germline, CDR1 is SGHNT and CDR2 is YYREEE (reference sequence). TCRdb re-called the reads with MiXCR, one entry per CDR3 protein. The sample consists of under 150,000 distinct CDR3 sequences, more than 20% of them appearing once. What was sequenced was PBMCs, sequenced either directly or after in vitro stimulation (not recorded which). This clonotype was obtained from a human donor in good health (CMV status not recorded). Some clones in this sample may be carry-over from other donors' samples. The gene calls are TRBV5-4 and TRBJ2-5; 10 bases fit TRBD1. CDR3 nucleotides: TGTGCCAGCAGCTCACCGGGACAGGGGCTTCTCCAAGAGACCCAGTACTTC. This sequence encodes CASSSPGQGLLQETQYF. Variable domain in full (rest from reference TRBV5-4 and TRBJ2-5): ETGVTQSPTHLIKTRGQQVTLRCSSQSGHNTVSWYQQALGQGPQFIFQYYREEENGRGNFPPRFSGLQFPNYSSELNVNALELDDSALYLCASSSPGQGLLQETQYFGPGTRLLVL.